The 11 T cell receptor beta chains given below trace back to one sample, sequenced in a study of OX40 agonist ivuxolimab in advanced cancers. Produced via immunoSEQ multiplex PCR; TCRdb's table is partial and in-frame only. The data contain 13,000 or so clones, over 60% of them singletons. Sequencing was performed on CD4+ or CD8+ T cells sorted from blood, taken in a trial of the OX40 agonist ivuxolimab. These receptors were collected from an adult with an advanced solid tumor such as melanoma, head and neck, liver or kidney cancer.

This CDR3 is CASSFLVGRKNIQYF. The CDR3, as DNA: TGTGCCAGCAGCTTTCTTGTGGGAAGGAAAAACATTCAGTACTTC. V and J are TRBV7-9 and TRBJ2-4; D gene uncertain. The CDR3 runs 15 residues. Germline V gives CDR1 SEHNR, CDR2 FQNEAQ (reference sequence). V gave up 3 bases and J gave up 4 bases, with 13 bases separating them.

The chain carries TRBV5-1 and TRBJ1-6, with no clear D. From germline, CDR1 is SGHRS and CDR2 YFSETQ. This CDR3 region has 19 residues. The ends were cut back, 1 base at V and 5 bases at J, with 22 bases in the middle. The chain's CDR3 is CASSLRIQAPGSDNSPLHF. CDR3 in DNA: TGCGCCAGCAGCTTGCGGATCCAGGCTCCCGGGTCGGATAATTCACCCCTCCACTTT.

The V call is TRBV28, the J call TRBJ2-7, with TRBD2 identical over 12 bases. The trim removed 5 bases at V and 3 bases at J, leaving 5 bases unmatched. CDR1 MDHEN and CDR2 SYDVKM come from the germline V gene. This CDR3 has 15 residues. CDR3 in amino acids: CASSPRTSGNYEQYF. As DNA, the CDR3 is TGTGCCAGCAGTCCGCGGACTAGCGGGAACTACGAGCAGTACTTC.

The rearrangement joins TRBV27 to TRBJ2-1, with 10 bases aligning to TRBD2. This CDR3 is 15 amino acids long. J lost 3 bases, V lost 8 bases, and 7 bases had no gene match. CDR1 is MNHEY and CDR2 is SMNVEV in the germline V gene (reference sequence). The CDR3 here is CASGPGLANYNEQFF. The CDR3 DNA follows: TGTGCCAGCGGACCGGGACTAGCGAACTACAATGAGCAGTTCTTC.

This chain connects TRBV6-5 to TRBJ2-2; D is perhaps TRBD2 (6 bases). This CDR3 is built from 16 residues. V shed 0 bases and J shed 5 bases, with 13 bases lying between them. In germline, CDR1 is MNHEY, CDR2 SVGAGI. The CDR3 DNA follows: TGTGCCAGCAGTTACTCGACGGGAGTTCCAACCGGGGAGCTGTTTTTT. Translating gives CASSYSTGVPTGELFF.

The chain couples TRBV6-5 to TRBJ2-7, with D unresolved. The CDR3 covers 11 residues. The V end lost 5 bases, the J end lost 3 bases, and 5 bases lay between the germline ends. The V gene's germline CDR1 is MNHEY and CDR2 SVGAGI. The CDR3 DNA reads TGTGCCAGCAGTGACGGCTACGAGCAGTACTTC. Protein: CASSDGYEQYF.

The chain combines TRBV6-1 with TRBJ1-5; D possibly corresponds to TRBD1 (5 bases). CDR1 is MNHNS and CDR2 is SASEGT in the germline V gene. CDR3 length: 13 amino acids. V was pared by 8 bases and J by 2 bases, with 10 bases between. The CDR3 is CASQAGGNQPQHF. In DNA form, the CDR3 reads TGTGCCAGCCAAGCGGGGGGCAATCAGCCCCAGCATTTT.

The J gene is TRBJ1-3, the V gene TRBV27; D possibly corresponds to TRBD1 (5 bases). V shed 2 bases and J shed 4 bases, with 9 bases lying between them. The length of the CDR3 is 14 residues. Per germline, CDR1 MNHEY and CDR2 SMNVEV (reference sequence). As DNA, the CDR3 is TGTGCCAGCAGTTTACGGGCAGGGGGAAACACCATATATTTT. The encoded protein is CASSLRAGGNTIYF.

This clone was observed a few times. V usage is TRBV28 and J usage is TRBJ1-5, with 8 bases matching TRBD1. Germline V gene lookup returns CDR1 MDHEN and CDR2 SYDVKM. V dropped 2 bases and J dropped 3; count of bases not matched to a gene: 6. The CDR3 covers 16 residues. The CDR3 spells CASSLQGAGVNQPQHF. In DNA form, the CDR3 reads TGTGCCAGCAGTTTACAGGGGGCGGGGGTCAATCAGCCCCAGCATTTT.

J is TRBJ2-1 and V is TRBV9; 8 nucleotides match TRBD2. CDR3 length equals 17 residues. Germline CDR1 SGDLS, CDR2 YYNGEE. Losses at the gene ends were 0 bases for V and 7 bases for J; bases not matched to a gene: 12. The CDR3 protein is CASSVGGSGAFRNEQFF. In DNA form, the CDR3 reads TGTGCCAGCAGCGTAGGAGGTAGCGGGGCTTTTCGTAATGAGCAGTTCTTC.

V and J are TRBV2 and TRBJ2-7; D gene uncertain. This CDR3 spans 12 amino acids. Germline loops: CDR1 SNHLY, CDR2 FYNNEI. V lost 8 bases, J lost 6 bases, and 14 bases lay in between. In DNA form, the CDR3 reads TGTGCCAGCGGCTACTCGCCCCCCGAGCAGTACTTC. Translating gives CASGYSPPEQYF.